This TCR beta chain was found in a study of CD8+CD57+ T cells in acquired aplastic anemia. This clonotype has more than one count but fewer than ten. It was patients with CD8+CD57+ cell expansion by flow cytometry who were chosen for sequencing. Trimming cost V 9 bases and J 0 bases; bases outside gene matches: 5. CDR1 is SGHTA and CDR2 is FQGNSA in the germline V gene. The length of the CDR3 is 13 residues. The study profiled TCR beta VDJ and CDR3 using genomic DNA as template. MiXCR, applied by TCRdb to the reads, yields one record per CDR3 protein. The sample lists around 170,000 distinct CDR3 sequences; around 47% were seen once.

The chain joins TRBV7-2 to TRBJ2-7; TRBD1 aligns across 7 bases. The sequenced sample consisted of sorted CD4+, CD8+, or CD8+CD57+ T cells (not recorded which) from PBMCs. The sequence derives from a human donor with aplastic anemia. CDR3 residues: CASRGQASYEQYF. The CDR3 bases are TGTGCCAGTAGAGGACAGGCCTCCTACGAGCAGTACTTC. The full variable domain, rest sourced from reference TRBV7-2 and TRBJ2-7, is GAGVSQSPSNKVTEKGKDVELRCDPISGHTALYWYRQSLGQGLEFLIYFQGNSAPDKSGLPSDRFSAERTGGSVSTLTIQRTQQEDSAVYLCASRGQASYEQYFGPGTRLTVT.